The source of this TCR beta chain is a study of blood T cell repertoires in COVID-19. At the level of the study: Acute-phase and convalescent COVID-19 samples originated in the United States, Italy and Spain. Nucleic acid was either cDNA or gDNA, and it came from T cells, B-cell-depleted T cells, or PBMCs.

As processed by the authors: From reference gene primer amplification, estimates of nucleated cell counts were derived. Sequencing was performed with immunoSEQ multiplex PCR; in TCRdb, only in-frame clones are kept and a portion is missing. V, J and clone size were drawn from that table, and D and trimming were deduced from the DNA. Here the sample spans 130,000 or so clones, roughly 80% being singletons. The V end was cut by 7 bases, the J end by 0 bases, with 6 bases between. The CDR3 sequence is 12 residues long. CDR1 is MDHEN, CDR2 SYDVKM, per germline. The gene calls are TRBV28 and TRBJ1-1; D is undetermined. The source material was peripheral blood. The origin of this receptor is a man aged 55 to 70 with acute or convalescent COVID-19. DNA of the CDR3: TGTGCCAGCAAACTTATGAACACTGAAGCTTTCTTT. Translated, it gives CASKLMNTEAFF.